These T cell receptor beta chains were read from a single sample in a study of blood T cell repertoires in COVID-19. TCRdb's table, derived via immunoSEQ multiplex PCR, lists solely in-frame clones and lacks some. The sample has hundreds of thousands of clones, approximately 88% seen once. The sample consisted of PBMCs or T cells enriched from blood (not recorded which). These receptor sequences come from a woman aged 40-49 years with acute COVID-19. The CDR3 runs from the conserved cysteine through the conserved F or W. A D gene is named only where the DNA matches it firmly. Not all rows give a size; the values are once, few, many and, for expanded clones, a class.

NA | TRBJ1-2 | TRBD1 | TRBV30 | TGTGCCTGGAGCACCGGGACAGGGAATGGCTACACCTTC | CAWSTGTGNGYTF
NA | TRBJ1-2 | NA | TRBV30 | TGTGCCTGGAGTGTAGGGGGGGAGTACTATGGCTACACCTTC | CAWSVGGEYYGYTF
NA | TRBJ1-2 | NA | TRBV11-2 | TGTGCCAGCAGCTTAGTTGACTCTCGGGGTCTTGGCTACACCTTC | CASSLVDSRGLGYTF
NA | TRBJ1-2 | TRBD1 | TRBV5-5 | TGTGCCAGCAGCACACAGGGGTCCTATGGCTACACCTTC | CASSTQGSYGYTF
NA | TRBJ1-5 | NA | TRBV27 | TGTGCCAGCAGTTTGAGCTTCCCAAATCAGCCCCAGCATTTT | CASSLSFPNQPQHF
NA | TRBJ2-1 | TRBD2 | TRBV5-1 | TGCGCCAGCAGCTTAGGGACCGCTGAGCGGGGGGACTACAATGAGCAGTTCTTC | CASSLGTAERGDYNEQFF
NA | TRBJ1-1 | NA | TRBV2 | TGTGCCAGCAGTGGGTCGCCAGGTCGGTCCTTTGGGAACACTGAAGCTTTCTTT | CASSGSPGRSFGNTEAFF
NA | TRBJ2-7 | NA | TRBV5-1 | TGCGCCAGCAGCTTTTTGGACACCAACTCCTACGAGCAGTACTTC | CASSFLDTNSYEQYF
NA | TRBJ1-6 | NA | TRBV30 | TGTGCCTGGGATACAGGGTTTAATTCACCCCTCCACTTT | CAWDTGFNSPLHF
NA | TRBJ1-1 | NA | TRBV29-1 | TGCAGCGTTGGCGGCTTCGGCACTGAAGCTTTCTTT | CSVGGFGTEAFF
NA | TRBJ2-5 | NA | TRBV21-1 | TGTGCCAGCAGCACCCGGAGACTAGCGGGGTACCAAGAGACCCAGTACTTC | CASSTRRLAGYQETQYF
once | TRBJ2-2 | NA | TRBV18 | TGTGCCAGTCGGTTCACCGGGGAGCTGTTTTTT | CASRFTGELFF
NA | TRBJ2-5 | NA | TRBV7-9 | TGTGCCAGCAGCTTTTTGGGGGCCCAAGAGACCCAGTACTTC | CASSFLGAQETQYF
NA | TRBJ1-4 | NA | TRBV30 | TGTGCCTGGAGCCCCGTGGGGGCGGGTGAAAAACTGTTTTTT | CAWSPVGAGEKLFF
NA | TRBJ1-2 | TRBD1 | TRBV6-5 | TGTGCCAGTTACCGGGACAGTAACTATGGCTACACCTTC | CASYRDSNYGYTF
NA | TRBJ2-5 | NA | TRBV21-1 | TGTGCCAGCAAAGGACTAGCGGGGGGGCGAGAGACCCAGTACTTC | CASKGLAGGRETQYF
once | TRBJ1-5 | NA | TRBV3-1/TRBV3-2 | TGTGCCAGCAGCCCCACTCGGGAGGGGAGACAGCCCCAGCATTTT | CASSPTREGRQPQHF
NA | TRBJ1-3 | TRBD1 | TRBV6-1 | TGTGCCAGCAGTGGAGGATACAGGGGGCACCCTGGAAACACCATATATTTT | CASSGGYRGHPGNTIYF
NA | TRBJ2-5 | NA | TRBV4-1 | TGCGCCAGCAGCCAAGAGGAAGGGCTAGCGCCCTGGGGGACCCAGTACTTC | CASSQEEGLAPWGTQYF
NA | TRBJ2-5 | TRBD1 | TRBV25-1 | TGTGCCAGCAGTGAATGGATCGGGACAGGGGACGAGACCCAGTACTTC | CASSEWIGTGDETQYF
NA | TRBJ1-3 | TRBD1 | TRBV6-5 | TGTGCCGGTAGAGACAGGGGAAATGGAAACACCATATATTTT | CAGRDRGNGNTIYF
NA | TRBJ1-1 | NA | TRBV3-1/TRBV3-2 | TGTGCCAGCAGCCAAGACCTCTGGGACACCACTGAAGCTTTCTTT | CASSQDLWDTTEAFF
NA | TRBJ2-3 | NA | TRBV6-5 | TGTGCCAGCAGGGGGAGGTCCACAGATACGCAGTATTTT | CASRGRSTDTQYF
NA | TRBJ2-1 | TRBD1 | TRBV7-8 | TGTGCCAGCAGCTTAGGGGACAGAGCGTACAATGAGCAGTTCTTC | CASSLGDRAYNEQFF
once | TRBJ1-5 | TRBD1 | TRBV27 | TGTGCCAGCAGTCCGCGACAGGGGGACCGCAATCAGCCCCAGCATTTT | CASSPRQGDRNQPQHF
NA | TRBJ2-7 | TRBD1 | TRBV6-1 | TGTGCCAGCAGTGAAGTACCAGGGGGCGGGGTCTCCTACGAGCAGTACTTC | CASSEVPGGGVSYEQYF
NA | TRBJ1-2 | NA | TRBV9 | TGTGCCAGCAGCGCCACGCGGGCTAACTATGGCTACACCTTC | CASSATRANYGYTF
NA | TRBJ1-5 | NA | TRBV10-3 | TGTGCCATCAGTGAGGTAGAGATTCAGCCCCAGCATTTT | CAISEVEIQPQHF
NA | TRBJ2-7 | TRBD1 | TRBV25-1 | TGTGCCTCAGTCCGGGACAGCTCCTACGAGCAGTACTTC | CASVRDSSYEQYF
NA | TRBJ1-5 | NA | TRBV2 | TGTGCCAGCTCCCGGACAGTAGATCAGCCCCAGCATTTT | CASSRTVDQPQHF
NA | TRBJ2-7 | TRBD2 | TRBV19 | TGTGCCAGTAGTATAGCGGAGGCGGGGGTTGAGCAGTACTTC | CASSIAEAGVEQYF
NA | TRBJ1-1 | NA | TRBV19 | TGTGCCAGTACCGAGGGCCGTGGGACTGAAGCTTTCTTT | CASTEGRGTEAFF
NA | TRBJ2-3 | TRBD2 | TRBV27 | TGTGCCAGCAGTCGGGGACTAGCGGGGGGACTAATCACAGATACGCAGTATTTT | CASSRGLAGGLITDTQYF
NA | TRBJ1-5 | NA | TRBV6-5 | TGTGCCACCAGGTCGTCGGGCAATCAGCCCCAGCATTTT | CATRSSGNQPQHF
NA | TRBJ2-1 | TRBD1 | TRBV30 | TGTGCCTGGGGACAGGTCTCCAATGAGCAGTTCTTC | CAWGQVSNEQFF
NA | TRBJ2-3 | TRBD2 | TRBV7-9 | TGTGCCAGCAGCGGACTAGCTGGGGATACGCAGTATTTT | CASSGLAGDTQYF
NA | TRBJ2-1 | TRBD1 | TRBV29-1 | TGCAGCGTTGGAGGGACAGGGTTTTACAATGAGCAGTTCTTC | CSVGGTGFYNEQFF
once | TRBJ1-2 | TRBD1 | TRBV29-1 | TGCAGCGTTGGGGACAGGGACAGCGGCTACACCTTC | CSVGDRDSGYTF
NA | TRBJ1-1 | NA | TRBV5-4 | TGTGCCAGCAGCCAACCGGACAGAGGGGACACTGAAGCTTTCTTT | CASSQPDRGDTEAFF
NA | TRBJ1-1 | TRBD1 | TRBV29-1 | TGCAGCGTTCCCCCCTCGGGACAGGGTTTTAGGAACACTGAAGCTTTCTTT | CSVPPSGQGFRNTEAFF
few | TRBJ1-2 | NA | TRBV5-1 | TGCGCCAGCAGCGAGGGGGATAACTATGGCTACACCTTC | CASSEGDNYGYTF
NA | TRBJ2-1 | NA | TRBV14 | TGTGCCAGCAGCCAAAGGGGGAGCAATGAGCAGTTCTTC | CASSQRGSNEQFF
NA | TRBJ2-1 | TRBD1 | TRBV6-5 | TGTGCCAGCAGACAATGGACAGGTAGCTACAATGAGCAGTTCTTC | CASRQWTGSYNEQFF
NA | TRBJ2-7 | TRBD1 | TRBV6-5 | TGTGCCAGCAGGGACAGGGGATATTACGAGCAGTACTTC | CASRDRGYYEQYF
NA | TRBJ2-2 | TRBD1 | TRBV5-6 | TGTGCCAGCAGCTTGAGGGACAGGGGGAACACCGGGGAGCTGTTTTTT | CASSLRDRGNTGELFF
NA | TRBJ1-1 | NA | TRBV2 | TGTGCCAGCAGTGAGGAGGCAGCCCACACTGAAGCTTTCTTT | CASSEEAAHTEAFF
NA | TRBJ1-2 | NA | TRBV3-1/TRBV3-2 | TGTGCCAGCAGCCAAGATCCCCAGGCGAACTATGGCTACACCTTC | CASSQDPQANYGYTF
NA | TRBJ2-5 | NA | TRBV20-1 | TGCAGTGCTAGGCCAGGGGAGACCCAGTACTTC | CSARPGETQYF
NA | TRBJ2-5 | TRBD1 | TRBV2 | TGTGCCACCGGGGACAGGATCCAAGAGACCCAGTACTTC | CATGDRIQETQYF
once | TRBJ1-6 | TRBD1 | TRBV4-1 | TGCGCCAGCAGCCAAGATTTCAACAGGGGCGGTAATTCACCCCTCCACTTT | CASSQDFNRGGNSPLHF
NA | TRBJ2-1 | TRBD1 | TRBV10-3 | TGTGCCATCACCCCGGGACAGGGGGTTCCGGAGCAGTTCTTC | CAITPGQGVPEQFF
NA | TRBJ2-2 | NA | TRBV20-1 | TGCAGTGCTTCAGGGGCCGGGGAGCTGTTTTTT | CSASGAGELFF
NA | TRBJ2-7 | TRBD2 | TRBV20-1 | TGCAGTGCTAGTCGGGGACTAGCGGGGTTCGAGCAGTACTTC | CSASRGLAGFEQYF
NA | TRBJ2-2 | NA | TRBV7-9 | TGTGCCAGCAGGTCGACCGGAGACACCGGGGAGCTGTTTTTT | CASRSTGDTGELFF
NA | TRBJ2-7 | TRBD1 | TRBV30 | TGTGCCTGGAGCCGGGACAGGTACTACGAGCAGTACTTC | CAWSRDRYYEQYF
once | TRBJ2-5 | NA | TRBV2 | TGTGCCAGCAGTGACCTGTACCAAGAGACCCAGTACTTC | CASSDLYQETQYF
few | TRBJ1-6 | TRBD1 | TRBV19 | TGTGCCAGTAGTATAGTGGCAGGGGGAGCGCGGAATTCACCCCTCCACTTT | CASSIVAGGARNSPLHF
NA | TRBJ1-2 | TRBD1 | TRBV29-1 | TGCAGCGTTGAGCAGACAGGGGTTGGCTACACCTTC | CSVEQTGVGYTF
NA | TRBJ2-7 | TRBD1 | TRBV19 | TGTGCCAGTAGTCCCGGGACAGGAGCCTACGAGCAGTACTTC | CASSPGTGAYEQYF